A selection of T cell receptor beta chains follows, all from one sample in a study of cytomegalovirus exposure and HLA in healthy donors. The data were produced by immunoSEQ multiplex PCR, yet TCRdb's version contains in-frame clones alone and is incomplete. The table lists around 50,000 clones, 70% to 85% of them singletons. Sequenced input: PBMCs. The source is a man aged 45-65 years in good health and CMV-seronegative. The CDR3 runs from the conserved cysteine through the conserved F or W. The D gene is left open where the match is weak. Size values are once, few and many counts, or a class for expanded clones, and some rows have none.

V	J	D	size	length	CDR3	DNA
TRBV5-1	TRBJ1-6	TRBD1	NA	15	CASSLQGVANSPLHF	TGCGCCAGCAGCTTACAGGGGGTTGCAAATTCACCCCTCCACTTT
TRBV5-1	TRBJ2-7	TRBD1	NA	16	CASSSGRGQGRVEQYF	TGCGCCAGCAGCTCCGGCAGGGGACAGGGTCGAGTCGAGCAGTACTTC
TRBV6-1	TRBJ1-2	TRBD1	NA	16	CASSVQNGQGARGYTF	TGTGCCAGCAGTGTTCAAAACGGACAGGGGGCGCGGGGCTACACCTTC
TRBV6-6	TRBJ2-3	NA	NA	15	CASRSTGTPGDTQYF	TGTGCCAGCAGGTCGACCGGGACTCCGGGAGATACGCAGTATTTT
TRBV5-8	TRBJ1-1	NA	NA	13	CASSLTMNTEAFF	TGTGCCAGCAGCTTGACTATGAACACTGAAGCTTTCTTT
TRBV7-8	TRBJ2-7	NA	NA	15	CASRLLWDSRGEQYF	TGTGCCAGCAGACTGCTATGGGACTCCCGCGGCGAGCAGTACTTC
TRBV5-1	TRBJ2-1	TRBD1	once	18	CASKVWTGVTGAYNEQFF	TGCGCCAGCAAAGTTTGGACAGGGGTCACCGGCGCCTACAATGAGCAGTTCTTC
TRBV28	TRBJ2-2	NA	NA	12	CTTGRNTGELFF	TGTACGACAGGCCGGAACACCGGGGAGCTGTTTTTT
TRBV10-3	TRBJ2-7	NA	NA	12	CAIGDSAYEQYF	TGTGCCATCGGAGACAGCGCCTACGAGCAGTACTTC
TRBV6-6	TRBJ1-2	NA	NA	12	CASRPRGYGYTF	TGTGCCAGCAGACCCAGGGGATATGGCTACACCTTC
TRBV7-9	TRBJ2-5	NA	NA	14	CASSFVQPQATQYF	TGTGCCAGCAGCTTCGTACAGCCGCAAGCGACCCAGTACTTC
TRBV5-1	TRBJ1-1	NA	NA	16	CASSYQLLTGRTEAFF	TGCGCCAGCAGCTACCAACTGCTGACGGGGAGGACTGAAGCTTTCTTT
TRBV15	TRBJ2-5	TRBD1	NA	15	CATIPGQGKKETQYF	TGTGCCACAATCCCGGGACAGGGGAAGAAAGAGACCCAGTACTTC
TRBV5-5	TRBJ2-7	NA	NA	15	CASSLKGGLSYEQYF	TGTGCCAGCAGCCTTAAAGGGGGTTTATCCTACGAGCAGTACTTC
TRBV6-1	TRBJ2-3	TRBD2	NA	17	CASSVASGGVGTDTQYF	TGTGCCAGCAGTGTGGCTAGCGGGGGGGTTGGCACAGATACGCAGTATTTT
TRBV7-9	TRBJ2-1	TRBD2	NA	16	CASRSPSGETYNEQFF	TGTGCCAGCAGGTCGCCTAGCGGCGAAACCTACAATGAGCAGTTCTTC
TRBV14	TRBJ1-2	NA	NA	17	CASSPIGRGNLVYGYTF	TGTGCCAGCAGCCCCATTGGTCGGGGAAATCTCGTCTATGGCTACACCTTC
TRBV4-1	TRBJ2-7	TRBD1	NA	17	CASSQDRGGTGYLEQYF	TGCGCCAGCAGCCAAGATCGAGGCGGGACAGGGTACCTCGAGCAGTACTTC
TRBV10-1	TRBJ1-2	NA	NA	19	CASSELGTGWDPTTDGYTF	TGCGCCAGCAGTGAACTTGGAACAGGGTGGGACCCTACTACGGATGGCTACACCTTC
TRBV9	TRBJ2-6	NA	NA	15	CASSPRSAGANVLTF	TGTGCCAGCAGCCCCCGGAGTGCTGGGGCCAACGTCCTGACTTTC
TRBV25-1	TRBJ2-2	NA	few	15	CASSERSARTGELFF	TGTGCCAGCAGTGAACGAAGCGCAAGGACCGGGGAGCTGTTTTTT
TRBV30	TRBJ2-5	NA	NA	11	CAWSSVETQYF	TGTGCCTGGAGTTCCGTAGAGACCCAGTACTTC
TRBV7-3	TRBJ2-2	TRBD1	NA	15	CASSLTTGGTGELFF	TGTGCCAGCAGCTTAACGACAGGGGGCACCGGGGAGCTGTTTTTT
TRBV5-1	TRBJ1-1	NA	once	15	CASSLGQDRGAEAFF	TGCGCCAGCAGCTTGGGACAGGATCGAGGGGCTGAAGCTTTCTTT
TRBV7-2	TRBJ2-2	TRBD2	NA	16	CASSLVLAANTGELFF	TGTGCCAGCAGCTTAGTCCTAGCGGCGAACACCGGGGAGCTGTTTTTT